This is a list of T cell receptor beta chains from one sample in a study of neoadjuvant anti-PD-1 for oral cavity cancer. Measured with immunoSEQ multiplex PCR; TCRdb has only the in-frame clones, and not every one. Among around 60,000 clones listed, 70% to 85% were seen once. This sample comprised PBMCs, obtained before nivolumab (anti-PD-1) treatment. These receptors all come from a person aged 35-80 years with oral cavity squamous cell carcinoma. Each CDR3 is given with its conserved first and last residue. The order of the fields is J gene, V gene, D gene, clone size, CDR3 protein. D genes are given only for firm matches. A clone size is listed for some rows: how often the clone was seen (once, few, many), or a class if it is expanded.

J gene: TRBJ1-1; V gene: TRBV5-1; D gene: NA; clone size: NA; CDR3 protein: CASSSTWGEAFF
J gene: TRBJ2-1; V gene: TRBV5-4; D gene: NA; clone size: few; CDR3 protein: CASSRGGGAGEQFF
J gene: TRBJ2-1; V gene: TRBV5-1; D gene: TRBD2; clone size: NA; CDR3 protein: CASSSRLGEGGYNEQFF
J gene: TRBJ1-2; V gene: TRBV19; D gene: NA; clone size: few; CDR3 protein: CASSISARESGYTF
J gene: TRBJ1-1; V gene: TRBV7-3; D gene: TRBD1; clone size: NA; CDR3 protein: CASSSPTGGEAFF
J gene: TRBJ2-3; V gene: TRBV7-3; D gene: NA; clone size: few; CDR3 protein: CASSLSGPPDTQYF
J gene: TRBJ2-1; V gene: TRBV28; D gene: NA; clone size: NA; CDR3 protein: CASSLGGGGREQFF
J gene: TRBJ2-2; V gene: TRBV2; D gene: TRBD1; clone size: NA; CDR3 protein: CASRQTGGNTGELFF
J gene: TRBJ2-1; V gene: TRBV11-3; D gene: TRBD1; clone size: NA; CDR3 protein: CASSLDQAGTVYNEQFF
J gene: TRBJ1-6; V gene: TRBV9; D gene: NA; clone size: NA; CDR3 protein: CASSPSGTVNSPLHF
J gene: TRBJ2-5; V gene: TRBV5-6; D gene: TRBD2; clone size: NA; CDR3 protein: CASSLALAGARETQYF
J gene: TRBJ2-7; V gene: TRBV9; D gene: NA; clone size: NA; CDR3 protein: CASSVERTDYEQYF
J gene: TRBJ2-1; V gene: TRBV6-5; D gene: NA; clone size: few; CDR3 protein: CASSYSGAYNEQFF
J gene: TRBJ2-1; V gene: TRBV7-9; D gene: NA; clone size: NA; CDR3 protein: CASSAGLTTWFF
J gene: TRBJ2-7; V gene: TRBV6-5; D gene: NA; clone size: NA; CDR3 protein: CASSYSLINEQYF
J gene: TRBJ2-2; V gene: TRBV11-2; D gene: NA; clone size: few; CDR3 protein: CASSSGLLNTGELFF
J gene: TRBJ2-1; V gene: TRBV4-2; D gene: TRBD2; clone size: few; CDR3 protein: CASSQEGLAGGNEQFF
J gene: TRBJ1-6; V gene: TRBV7-2; D gene: TRBD1; clone size: NA; CDR3 protein: CASSLSEGANSPLHF
J gene: TRBJ1-5; V gene: TRBV6-1; D gene: TRBD1; clone size: NA; CDR3 protein: CASSEGQGNYQPQHF
J gene: TRBJ2-5; V gene: TRBV11-2; D gene: NA; clone size: NA; CDR3 protein: CASSIISAETQYF
J gene: TRBJ2-2; V gene: TRBV6-4; D gene: NA; clone size: NA; CDR3 protein: CASFSWNTGELFF
J gene: TRBJ2-2; V gene: TRBV12-5; D gene: TRBD1; clone size: medium-sized; CDR3 protein: CASGANRGTGELFF
J gene: TRBJ1-5; V gene: TRBV5-5; D gene: NA; clone size: few; CDR3 protein: CASSLNIGSNQPQHF
J gene: TRBJ2-1; V gene: TRBV19; D gene: NA; clone size: NA; CDR3 protein: CASSEVSSYNEQFF
J gene: TRBJ1-1; V gene: TRBV28; D gene: TRBD1; clone size: NA; CDR3 protein: CASSGTGQGFEAFF
J gene: TRBJ1-1; V gene: TRBV30; D gene: TRBD1; clone size: NA; CDR3 protein: CAWVRQGGTEAFF